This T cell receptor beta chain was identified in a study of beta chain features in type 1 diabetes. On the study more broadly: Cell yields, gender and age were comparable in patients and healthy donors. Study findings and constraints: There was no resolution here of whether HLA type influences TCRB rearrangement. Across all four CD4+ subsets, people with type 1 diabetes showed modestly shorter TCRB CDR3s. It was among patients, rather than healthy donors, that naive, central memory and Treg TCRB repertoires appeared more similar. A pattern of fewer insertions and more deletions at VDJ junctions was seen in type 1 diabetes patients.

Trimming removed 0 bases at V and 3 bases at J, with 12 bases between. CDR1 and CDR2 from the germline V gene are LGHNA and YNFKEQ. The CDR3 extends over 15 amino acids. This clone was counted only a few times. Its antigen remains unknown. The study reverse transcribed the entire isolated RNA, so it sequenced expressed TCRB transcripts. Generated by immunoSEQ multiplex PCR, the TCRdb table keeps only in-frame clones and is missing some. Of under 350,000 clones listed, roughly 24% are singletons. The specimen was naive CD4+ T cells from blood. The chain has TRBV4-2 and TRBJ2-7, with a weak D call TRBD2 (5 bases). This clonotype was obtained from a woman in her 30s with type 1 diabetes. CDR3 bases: TGTGCCAGCAGCCAAGATGCTAGCAGTCTCTACGAGCAGTACTTC. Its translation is CASSQDASSLYEQYF.